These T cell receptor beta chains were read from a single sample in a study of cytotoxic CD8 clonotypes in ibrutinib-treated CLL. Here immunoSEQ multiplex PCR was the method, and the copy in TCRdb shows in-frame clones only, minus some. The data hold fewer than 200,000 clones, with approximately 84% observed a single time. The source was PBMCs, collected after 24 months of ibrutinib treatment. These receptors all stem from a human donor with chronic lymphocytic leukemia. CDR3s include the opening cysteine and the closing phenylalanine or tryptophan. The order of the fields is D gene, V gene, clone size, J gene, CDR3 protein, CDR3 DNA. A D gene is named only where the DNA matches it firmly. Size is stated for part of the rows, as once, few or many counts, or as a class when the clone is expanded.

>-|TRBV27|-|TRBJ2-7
CASSILLAEGAEQYF
TGTGCCAGCAGTATCCTACTAGCGGAGGGGGCCGAGCAGTACTTC
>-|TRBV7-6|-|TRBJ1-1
CASSLVREGDTEAFF
TGTGCCAGCAGCTTAGTCAGGGAAGGGGATACTGAAGCTTTCTTT
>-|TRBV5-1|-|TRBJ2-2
CASSLEGLVTGELFF
TGCGCCAGCAGCTTGGAAGGGCTAGTCACCGGGGAGCTGTTTTTT
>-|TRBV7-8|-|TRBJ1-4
CASSRLALFNEKLFF
TGTGCCAGCAGCCGTTTGGCTCTTTTTAATGAAAAACTGTTTTTT
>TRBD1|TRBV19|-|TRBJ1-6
CASSLQGQYNSPLHF
TGTGCCAGTAGTCTACAGGGACAGTATAATTCACCCCTCCACTTT
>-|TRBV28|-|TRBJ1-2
CASWKYGYTF
TGTGCCAGCTGGAAGTATGGCTACACCTTC
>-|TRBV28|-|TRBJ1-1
CASFSPDTEAFF
TGTGCCAGCTTTTCACCTGACACTGAAGCTTTCTTT
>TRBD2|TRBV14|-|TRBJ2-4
CASSQARSSGRLNIQYF
TGTGCCAGCAGCCAGGCCAGGTCTAGCGGTCGATTAAACATTCAGTACTTC
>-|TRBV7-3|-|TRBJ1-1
CASSLSAANTEAFF
TGTGCCAGCAGCTTAAGCGCAGCGAACACTGAAGCTTTCTTT
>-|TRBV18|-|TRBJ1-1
CASSGGAHLGAFF
TGTGCCAGCTCCGGAGGGGCCCACCTTGGGGCTTTCTTT
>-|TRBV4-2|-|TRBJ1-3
CASSRQLYSGNTIYF
TGTGCCAGCAGCCGACAGTTATACTCTGGAAACACCATATATTTT
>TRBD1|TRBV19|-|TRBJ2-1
CASKRTGQNEQFF
TGTGCCAGTAAGCGGACAGGGCAGAATGAGCAGTTCTTC
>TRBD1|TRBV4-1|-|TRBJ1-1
CASSQLLTGSTTEAFF
TGCGCCAGCAGCCAACTATTGACAGGGAGTACCACTGAAGCTTTCTTT
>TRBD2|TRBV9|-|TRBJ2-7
CASSVGTSGYYEQYF
TGTGCCAGCAGCGTAGGGACTAGCGGCTACTACGAGCAGTACTTC
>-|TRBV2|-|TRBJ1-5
CASSDVGGYQPQHF
TGTGCCAGCAGTGACGTAGGGGGTTATCAGCCCCAGCATTTT
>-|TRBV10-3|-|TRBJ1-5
CAISEHGEGNQPQHF
TGTGCCATCAGTGAGCACGGTGAGGGCAATCAGCCCCAGCATTTT
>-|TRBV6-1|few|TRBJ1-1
CASSEPGGLGRTEAFF
TGTGCCAGCAGTGAACCGGGGGGACTCGGGCGGACTGAAGCTTTCTTT
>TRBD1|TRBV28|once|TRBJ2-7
CASRDRDRGFYEQYF
TGTGCCAGCAGAGACCGGGACAGGGGATTCTACGAGCAGTACTTC
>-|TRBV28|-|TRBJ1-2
CASSTIQETYGYTF
TGTGCCAGCAGTACTATCCAGGAAACCTATGGCTACACCTTC